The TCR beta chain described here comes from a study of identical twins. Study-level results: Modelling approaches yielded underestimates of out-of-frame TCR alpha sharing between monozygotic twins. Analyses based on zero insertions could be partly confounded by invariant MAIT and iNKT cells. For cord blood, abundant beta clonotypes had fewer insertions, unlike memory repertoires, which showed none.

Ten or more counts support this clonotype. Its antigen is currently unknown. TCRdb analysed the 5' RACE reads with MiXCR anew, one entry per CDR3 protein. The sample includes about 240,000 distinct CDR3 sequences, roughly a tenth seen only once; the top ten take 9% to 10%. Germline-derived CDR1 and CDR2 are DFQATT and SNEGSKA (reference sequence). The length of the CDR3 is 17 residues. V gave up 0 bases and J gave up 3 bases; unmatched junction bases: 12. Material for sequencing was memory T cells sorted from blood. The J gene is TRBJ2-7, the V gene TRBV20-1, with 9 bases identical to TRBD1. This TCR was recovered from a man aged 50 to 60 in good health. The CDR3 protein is CSARDKKGDRVDYEQYF. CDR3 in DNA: TGCAGTGCTAGAGATAAAAAGGGGGACAGGGTCGACTACGAGCAGTACTTC.